This entry describes one T cell receptor beta chain. The antigen is not known. Germline trimming cut 3 bases from V and 2 bases from J; bases unmatched to any gene: 6. The CDR3 runs 15 residues. Germline-derived CDR1 and CDR2 are SGHTA and FQGNSA. The authors ran a second PCR of roughly 6 to 12 cycles using a sample-barcoded 5' primer and a J-beta primer mix. TCRdb itself ran the 5' RACE reads through MiXCR, one entry per CDR3 protein. The sample has approximately 2,000,000 distinct CDR3 sequences; 30% to 40% are singletons. The sample originates from a study of blood T cells in healthy people across ages. Findings and caveats of the study: Higher diversity and more naive CD4+ cells were features of long-lived donors, compared to aged donors.

The chain employs TRBV7-2 and TRBJ2-7, with 8 nucleotides matching TRBD2. This sequence originates from a human donor in good health. The material sequenced was blood. The CDR3 spells CASSLVAGLAYEQYF. The DNA for the CDR3 is TGTGCCAGCAGCTTGGTTGCGGGACTAGCCTACGAGCAGTACTTC.